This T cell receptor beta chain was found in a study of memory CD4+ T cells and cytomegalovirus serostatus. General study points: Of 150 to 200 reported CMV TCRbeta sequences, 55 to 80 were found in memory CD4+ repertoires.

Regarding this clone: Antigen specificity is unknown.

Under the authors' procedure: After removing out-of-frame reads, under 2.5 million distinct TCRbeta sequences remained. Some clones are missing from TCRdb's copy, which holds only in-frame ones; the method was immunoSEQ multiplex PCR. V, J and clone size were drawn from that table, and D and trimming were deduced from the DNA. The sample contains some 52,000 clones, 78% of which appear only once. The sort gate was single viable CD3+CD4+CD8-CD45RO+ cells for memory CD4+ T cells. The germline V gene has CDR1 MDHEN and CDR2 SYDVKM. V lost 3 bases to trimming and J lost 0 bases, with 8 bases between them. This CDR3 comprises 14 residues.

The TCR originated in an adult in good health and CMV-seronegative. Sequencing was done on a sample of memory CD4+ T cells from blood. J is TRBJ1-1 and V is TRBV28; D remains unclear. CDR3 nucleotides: TGTGCCAGCAGTTTTGGCTCTATGAACACTGAAGCTTTCTTT. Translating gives CASSFGSMNTEAFF. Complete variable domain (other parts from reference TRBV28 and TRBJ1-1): DVKVTQSSRYLVKRTGEKVFLECVQDMDHENMFWYRQDPGLGLRLIYFSYDVKMKEKGDIPEGYSVSREKKERFSLILESASTNQTSMYLCASSFGSMNTEAFFGQGTRLTVV.